Here is one T cell receptor (beta chain) with its context. Semi-nested PCR with Nested Universal Primer A followed constant-region reverse priming of full-length variable regions. Using its own MiXCR run on the 5' RACE reads, TCRdb lists one record per CDR3 protein. The sample shows about 41,000 distinct CDR3 sequences, roughly 27% of them seen only once. Memory CD4+ cells were defined as CD4+CD45RO+CD25-. From germline, CDR1 is MNHEY and CDR2 SMNVEV (reference sequence). Trimming pared 3 bases from V and 4 bases from J, leaving 10 bases between. This CDR3 region has 13 residues. The chain employs TRBV27 and TRBJ2-7; possible D gene TRBD2, 5 bases. Sample: memory CD4+ T cells sorted from a lymph node. Subset in this sample: memory CD4+ T cells, CD4+CD45RO+CD25-. The receptor comes from a female donor with breast cancer. CDR3 nucleotide sequence: TGTGCCAGCAGTTTTTCAGGCGGGTACGAGCAGTACTTC. Translating it yields CASSFSGGYEQYF.